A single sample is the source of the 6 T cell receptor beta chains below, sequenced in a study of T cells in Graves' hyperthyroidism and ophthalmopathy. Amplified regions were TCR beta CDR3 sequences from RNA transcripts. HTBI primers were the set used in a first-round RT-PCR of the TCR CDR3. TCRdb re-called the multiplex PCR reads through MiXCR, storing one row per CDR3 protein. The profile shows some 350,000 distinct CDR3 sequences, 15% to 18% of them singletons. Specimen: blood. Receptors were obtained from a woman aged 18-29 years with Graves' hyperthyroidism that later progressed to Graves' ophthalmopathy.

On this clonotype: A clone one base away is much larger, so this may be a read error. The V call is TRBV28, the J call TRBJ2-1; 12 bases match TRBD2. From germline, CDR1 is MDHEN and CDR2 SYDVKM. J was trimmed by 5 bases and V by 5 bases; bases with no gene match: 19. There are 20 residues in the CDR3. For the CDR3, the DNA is TGTGCCAGCAGTACCCCTTTCCGAACTAGCGGGAGGACCCGTAACAATGAGCAGTTCTTC. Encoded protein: CASSTPFRTSGRTRNNEQFF. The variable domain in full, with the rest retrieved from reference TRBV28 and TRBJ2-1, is DVKVTQSSRYLVKRTGEKVFLECVQDMDHENMFWYRQDPGLGLRLIYFSYDVKMKEKGDIPEGYSVSREKKERFSLILESASTNQTSMYLCASSTPFRTSGRTRNNEQFFGPGTRLTVL.

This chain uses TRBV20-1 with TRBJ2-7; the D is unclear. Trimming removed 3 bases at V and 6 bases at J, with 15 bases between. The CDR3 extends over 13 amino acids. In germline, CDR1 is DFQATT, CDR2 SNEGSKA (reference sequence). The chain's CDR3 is CSASEALQAEQYF. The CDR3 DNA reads TGCAGTGCTAGCGAAGCACTTCAGGCCGAGCAGTACTTC.

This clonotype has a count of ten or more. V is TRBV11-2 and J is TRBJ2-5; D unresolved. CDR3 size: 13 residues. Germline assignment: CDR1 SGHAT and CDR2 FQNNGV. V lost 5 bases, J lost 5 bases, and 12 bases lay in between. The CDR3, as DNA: TGTGCCAGCAGCCAGGATAGGTCGGAGACCCAGTACTTC. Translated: CASSQDRSETQYF.

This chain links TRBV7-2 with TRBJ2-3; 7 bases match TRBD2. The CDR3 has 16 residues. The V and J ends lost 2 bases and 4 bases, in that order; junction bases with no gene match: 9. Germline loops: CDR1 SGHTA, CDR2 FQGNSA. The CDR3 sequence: CASSLQLAGASDTQYF. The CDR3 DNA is TGTGCCAGCAGCTTACAGCTGGCGGGAGCTTCAGATACGCAGTATTTT.

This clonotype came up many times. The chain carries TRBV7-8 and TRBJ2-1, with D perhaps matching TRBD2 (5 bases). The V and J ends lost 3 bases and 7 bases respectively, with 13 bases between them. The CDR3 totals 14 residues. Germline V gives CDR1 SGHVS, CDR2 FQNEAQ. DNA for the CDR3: TGTGCCAGCAGCTTGCGAACTAGTGCGAATGAGCAGTTCTTC. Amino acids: CASSLRTSANEQFF.

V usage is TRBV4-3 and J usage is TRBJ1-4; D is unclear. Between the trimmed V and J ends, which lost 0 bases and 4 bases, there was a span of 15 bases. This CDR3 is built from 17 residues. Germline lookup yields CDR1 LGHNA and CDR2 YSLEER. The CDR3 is CASSQEPAPGSNEKLFF. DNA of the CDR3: TGCGCCAGCAGCCAAGAACCCGCCCCGGGCAGTAATGAAAAACTGTTTTTT.